The rows below give T cell receptor beta chains drawn from one sample of a study of T cell responses to AZD1222 COVID-19 vaccine. The method was immunoSEQ multiplex PCR; TCRdb's version includes in-frame clones alone and lacks a portion of them. The sample lists approximately 120,000 clones, roughly nine tenths occurring once. The sequences come from peripheral blood, collected on day 0 of AZD1222 vaccination. The receptor source for this set is an adult in good health. CDR3s include the opening cysteine and the closing phenylalanine or tryptophan. A D gene is named only where the DNA matches it firmly. Clone sizes are given selectively: once, few, many, or a class where the clone is expanded.

D gene	clone size	J gene	V gene	CDR3 DNA	CDR3 protein
-	once	TRBJ1-1	TRBV19	TGTGCCAGTAGTATAGGAGGGGGATCCCTGAACACTGAAGCTTTCTTT	CASSIGGGSLNTEAFF
TRBD1	-	TRBJ1-5	TRBV4-2	TGTGCCAGCAGCCAAGATCCAGACAGGGGCAATCAGCCCCAGCATTTT	CASSQDPDRGNQPQHF
-	-	TRBJ2-7	TRBV7-9	TGTGCCAGCAGCCCCCGGGACACGGTGGTGTACGAGCAGTACTTC	CASSPRDTVVYEQYF
-	-	TRBJ2-5	TRBV23-1	TGCGCCAGCAGTCAGGCGTCAAGCGTTCGAGAGACCCAGTACTTC	CASSQASSVRETQYF
TRBD1	-	TRBJ1-2	TRBV5-4	TGTGCCAGCAGCTCACCCGGGACAGGGGGAACTAACTATGGCTACACCTTC	CASSSPGTGGTNYGYTF
TRBD1	once	TRBJ1-1	TRBV7-8	TGTGCCAGCAGCTTAGCCCTGACAGGGTACACTGAAGCTTTCTTT	CASSLALTGYTEAFF
TRBD2	-	TRBJ2-7	TRBV11-3	TGTGCCAGCAGCGCGGGAGTCGCGGGGGGGGAGCAGTACTTC	CASSAGVAGGEQYF
-	-	TRBJ1-4	TRBV7-8	TGTGCCAGCAGCTTATGGGGGGCCAGGAATGAAAAACTGTTTTTT	CASSLWGARNEKLFF
-	-	TRBJ1-2	TRBV4-3	TGCGCCAGCAGCCAAGAGGCAGGTTCGGGCTATGGCTACACCTTC	CASSQEAGSGYGYTF
-	-	TRBJ1-1	TRBV10-1	TGCGCCAGCAGTGAGTCTCAGACACCAGGCTGGGCTTTCTTT	CASSESQTPGWAFF
-	-	TRBJ2-3	TRBV9	TGTGCCAGCAGCTCACGTCGGACAGATACGCAGTATTTT	CASSSRRTDTQYF
TRBD1	-	TRBJ1-2	TRBV6-5	TGTGCCAGCAGCGAGGACAGGAACTATGGCTACACCTTC	CASSEDRNYGYTF
-	-	TRBJ1-2	TRBV6-5	TGTGCCAGCACTACCGGTGGTTCCCCCTATGGCTACACCTTC	CASTTGGSPYGYTF
TRBD1	once	TRBJ2-1	TRBV15	TGTGCCACCAGCCCACATACCTTGATAGGGACAGACTACAATGAGCAGTTCTTC	CATSPHTLIGTDYNEQFF
TRBD1	-	TRBJ1-5	TRBV6-2/TRBV6-3	TGTGCCAGCAGTTACTCGCTGACAGGGCCCAATCAGCCCCAGCATTTT	CASSYSLTGPNQPQHF
-	-	TRBJ1-6	TRBV27	TGTGCCAGCAGTTTACTGCCCCAGGGGTCTGCACCCCTCCACTTT	CASSLLPQGSAPLHF
TRBD1	-	TRBJ1-3	TRBV2	TGTGCCAGTTGGGACAGCAGCTCTGGAAACACCATATATTTT	CASWDSSSGNTIYF
-	-	TRBJ2-1	TRBV10-3	TGTGCCATCAGTGCTCATAGCTCCTACAATGAGCAGTTCTTC	CAISAHSSYNEQFF
-	-	TRBJ1-6	TRBV5-6	TGTGCCAGCAGCCCGGACGGCTCCTATAATTCACCCCTCCACTTT	CASSPDGSYNSPLHF
TRBD2	-	TRBJ2-2	TRBV20-1	TGCAGTGCTAGTTCCAGCGGGGGTATCGGCGGGGAGCTGTTTTTT	CSASSSGGIGGELFF
-	-	TRBJ1-2	TRBV18	TGTGCCAGCTCGCGAGAAGGACAGCCTATTTATGGCTACACCTTC	CASSREGQPIYGYTF
-	-	TRBJ1-5	TRBV5-4	TGTGCCAGCAGCTCTGGGCCCCGGGGGAGCAATCAGCCCCAGCATTTT	CASSSGPRGSNQPQHF
TRBD1	-	TRBJ1-2	TRBV6-2/TRBV6-3	TGTGCCAGCAGTTACCTCGGGACAGGGACCTATGGCTACACCTTC	CASSYLGTGTYGYTF
TRBD1	-	TRBJ1-2	TRBV4-2	TGTGCCAGCAGCCTTTCCACGGGACAGTCAGATGGCTACACCTTC	CASSLSTGQSDGYTF
-	-	TRBJ1-6	TRBV2	TGTGCCAGCATCAGCCCTAGGTGGGGGAGGCTTGATAATTCACCCCTCCACTTT	CASISPRWGRLDNSPLHF
-	-	TRBJ1-2	TRBV7-6	TGTGCCAGCAGCCACGGGGGGAGCGGCTACACCTTC	CASSHGGSGYTF
-	-	TRBJ1-2	TRBV5-4	TGTGCCAGCAGCCCTAACAATGAGGTTGGCTACACCTTC	CASSPNNEVGYTF
TRBD1	-	TRBJ2-7	TRBV7-6	TGTGCCAGCAGCTTAGCGGCGCCGGACAGGGATTTTCTTCGGGAGCAGTACTTC	CASSLAAPDRDFLREQYF
-	-	TRBJ2-5	TRBV15	TGTGCCACCAGCAGAGACCCAGAAGAGACCCAGTACTTC	CATSRDPEETQYF
TRBD2	-	TRBJ2-3	TRBV12-5	TGTGCTAGTGGTACCACTAGCGGGACGAGCACAGATACGCAGTATTTT	CASGTTSGTSTDTQYF
TRBD1	-	TRBJ1-2	TRBV5-1	TGCGCCAGCACCGGGACAGACCCTCTTGGCTACACCTTC	CASTGTDPLGYTF
-	-	TRBJ1-1	TRBV6-5	TGTGCCAGCAGTTACCGGACAGCTTACACTGAAGCTTTCTTT	CASSYRTAYTEAFF
-	-	TRBJ2-7	TRBV27	TGTGCCAGCGGCCCGGGTGGGCCCTACGAGCAGTACTTC	CASGPGGPYEQYF
TRBD1	-	TRBJ1-5	TRBV18	TGTGCCAGCTCACCATTCTTACTCGGACAGGGGGATCAGCCCCAGCATTTT	CASSPFLLGQGDQPQHF
-	once	TRBJ1-1	TRBV13	TGTGCCAGCAGCTTAAGGGGCAGTTACACTGAAGCTTTCTTT	CASSLRGSYTEAFF
-	-	TRBJ2-7	TRBV9	TGTGCCAGCAGCGTAGATCAGGGAGCCTACGAGCAGTACTTC	CASSVDQGAYEQYF
TRBD1	-	TRBJ1-1	TRBV12-5	TGTGCTAGTGGCCTCAGGGGGCTACCGTACACTGAAGCTTTCTTT	CASGLRGLPYTEAFF
-	once	TRBJ1-1	TRBV7-6	TGTGCCAGCAGTCTATTCAGTGATCTAGAGACTGAAGCTTTCTTT	CASSLFSDLETEAFF
-	once	TRBJ1-1	TRBV9	TGTGCCAGCAGCGTAGGAGAGGCCCTAAGGGGGACTGAAGCTTTCTTT	CASSVGEALRGTEAFF
TRBD1	-	TRBJ2-5	TRBV5-6	TGTGCCAGCAGGGCACAGGGGTACCAAGAGACCCAGTACTTC	CASRAQGYQETQYF
-	once	TRBJ1-2	TRBV18	TGTGCCAGCTCACCACCGGGTAGAGCAGGCTATGGCTACACCTTC	CASSPPGRAGYGYTF
TRBD1	-	TRBJ2-6	TRBV3-1/TRBV3-2	TGTGCCAGCAGCCACGGACAGGGTCGCCCTGGGGCCAACGTCCTGACTTTC	CASSHGQGRPGANVLTF
-	-	TRBJ1-1	TRBV7-3	TGTGCCAGCAGCATCGACTACAACACTGAAGCTTTCTTT	CASSIDYNTEAFF
-	-	TRBJ2-2	TRBV7-6	TGTGCCAGCAGCTCTATCGGGACTCAGAACACCGGGGAGCTGTTTTTT	CASSSIGTQNTGELFF
-	-	TRBJ1-2	TRBV12-3/TRBV12-4	TGTGCCAGCAGCGCCGGGGACTATGGCTACACCTTC	CASSAGDYGYTF
TRBD1	few	TRBJ2-5	TRBV10-1	TGCGCCAGCAGCGGACAGGTCCAAGAGACCCAGTACTTC	CASSGQVQETQYF
-	-	TRBJ2-4	TRBV21-1	TGTGCCAGCAGCAAAGTTATTGGCCTGGGTATACTAGCCAAAAACATTCAGTACTTC	CASSKVIGLGILAKNIQYF
-	-	TRBJ1-6	TRBV11-2	TGTGCCAGCAGCCCCCAGCGGGCACCCCTCCACTTT	CASSPQRAPLHF
-	-	TRBJ1-2	TRBV3-1/TRBV3-2	TGTGCCAGCAGCCAAGGTAGGGCTAGACGGGTCTATGGCTACACCTTC	CASSQGRARRVYGYTF
TRBD1	-	TRBJ2-1	TRBV7-8	TGTGCCAGCAGGTATGTCGGGACAGCCTACAATGAGCAGTTCTTC	CASRYVGTAYNEQFF
TRBD1	-	TRBJ2-3	TRBV29-1	TGCAGCGTTGGAAGGGGACAGGGGTTTTTGGGAGATACGCAGTATTTT	CSVGRGQGFLGDTQYF
-	-	TRBJ1-2	TRBV30	TGTGCCTTGCCTATCGCGGGCGGGGCTTCTAATGGCTACACCTTC	CALPIAGGASNGYTF